The entry that follows covers one T cell receptor beta chain sequence. Antigen unknown. One end of the junction fails to match germline, which may point to a read error. The data were taken from a study of cytomegalovirus exposure and HLA in healthy donors. Study-level points and caveats: Among immune exposure information, only CMV serostatus was available. Productive rates of about 90% or about 30% were seen for most TCR beta V segments in an earlier analysis. Across HLA loci, a later analysis found differing TCR association rates, with DRB1 most and HLA-C fewest. Cytomegalovirus association was assigned to about 150 TCR beta chains.

This CDR3 spans 12 amino acids. CDR1 is MNHEY and CDR2 is SMNVEV in the germline V gene (reference sequence). 13 Jbeta primers and 60 Vbeta primers were used for the PCR. Measured with immunoSEQ multiplex PCR; TCRdb has only the in-frame clones, and not every one. The table includes over 200,000 clones, 82% detected once. V gene TRBV27 combines with J gene TRBJ2-1; D call uncertain. The sample taken for sequencing was PBMCs. This sequence was found in a man aged 35-49 years in good health and CMV-seropositive. CDR3 in DNA: TGTGCCAGCAGTCCCGACCCGGGTGAAGAGATCTTC. This codes for CASSPDPGEEIF.